Presented here are 24 T cell receptor beta chains from one specimen sequenced in a study of blood T cells in healthy people across ages. With a J-beta primer mix and a sample-barcoded 5' primer, a second PCR ran roughly 6 to 11 cycles. TCRdb called the 5' RACE reads again in MiXCR, with one record for every CDR3 protein. The table shows approximately 1,000,000 distinct CDR3 sequences, with around 45% occurring only once. Material: blood. These receptors were obtained from a woman between 55 and 75 years old in good health.

This chain connects TRBV9 to TRBJ2-7; 10 bases are shared with TRBD2. V shed 2 bases and J 0 bases; nucleotides not matched to a gene: 2. The CDR3 is 15 amino acids. Germline CDR1 SGDLS, CDR2 YYNGEE. The DNA for the CDR3 is TGTGCCAGCAGCGTGGGGACTAGCGACTCCTACGAGCAGTACTTC. Translation gives CASSVGTSDSYEQYF. The entire variable domain, with the rest obtained from reference TRBV9 and TRBJ2-7, is as follows: DSGVTQTPKHLITATGQRVTLRCSPRSGDLSVYWYQQSLDQGLQFLIQYYNGEERAKGNILERFSAQQFPDLHSELNLSSLELGDSALYFCASSVGTSDSYEQYFGPGTRLTVT.

On this clonotype itself: This clone may be a read error of a much larger clone one base away. The gene calls are TRBV6-5 and TRBJ2-1; TRBD2 agrees at 9 bases. V shed 6 bases and J 5 bases; nucleotides not matched to a gene: 8. CDR1 is MNHEY and CDR2 is SVGAGI in the germline V gene. This CDR3 has 15 residues. CDR3 in amino acids: CASRGTSGSHNEQFF. CDR3 DNA sequence: TGTGCCAGCAGAGGAACTAGCGGGTCCCACAATGAGCAGTTCTTC.

This chain uses TRBV21-1 with TRBJ2-5; TRBD1 is the table's D call, not checked against the DNA. Matching the DNA end better, TRBJ2-7 makes the J call doubtful. TRBV21-1 is tagged as a pseudogene. The CDR3 extends over 16 amino acids. CDR3 loop: CASGNGTGTQTYEQYF. For the CDR3, the DNA is TGTGCCAGCGGCAACGGGACAGGGACCCAAACCTACGAGCAGTACTTC.

V gene TRBV11-3 combines with J gene TRBJ1-2, with TRBD1 matching over 12 bases. V trimming: 5 bases; J trimming: 3 bases; junction bases outside the gene matches: 7. CDR1 SGHNT and CDR2 YENEEA come from the germline V gene. The CDR3 runs 16 residues. CDR3 in amino acids: CASSPGTGGAHYGYTF. The CDR3 bases are TGTGCCAGCAGCCCCGGGACAGGGGGCGCCCACTATGGCTACACCTTC.

The chain couples TRBV12-3 or TRBV12-4 to TRBJ2-6; tentative D call: TRBD2 (7 bases). CDR3 length: 17 amino acids. V lost 3 bases to trimming and J lost 0 bases, with 12 bases between them. CDR3 coding DNA: TGTGCCAGCAGTTTTGGGGGGGGGGCCTCTGGGGCCAACGTCCTGACTTTC. Translated: CASSFGGGASGANVLTF.

This clonotype was seen a handful of times. This chain joins TRBV13 and TRBJ2-5; TRBD1 matches 9 bases. The CDR3 is 15 residues long. CDR1 is PRHDT, CDR2 FYEKMQ, per germline (reference sequence). The V and J ends lost 0 bases and 4 bases, in that order; junction bases with no gene match: 3. Here the CDR3 reads CASSLGPDRGETQYF. As DNA, the CDR3 is TGTGCCAGCAGCTTAGGACCGGACAGGGGAGAGACCCAGTACTTC.

V usage is TRBV7-6 and J usage is TRBJ2-3, with D unresolved. V lost 3 bases and J 4 bases, leaving 11 bases between the germline ends. Germline V gene data show CDR1 as SGHVS and CDR2 as FNYEAQ. There are 14 residues in the CDR3. CDR3 sequence reads: CASSFSLPSDTQYF. The CDR3 bases are TGTGCCAGCAGCTTCAGTCTCCCGTCAGATACGCAGTATTTT.

The rearrangement links TRBV20-1 to TRBJ2-4; 10 bases line up with TRBD2. Germline V gives CDR1 DFQATT, CDR2 SNEGSKA (reference sequence). Trimming removed 2 bases from V and 1 base from J; junction bases left unmatched: 2. The CDR3 is made up of 15 amino acids. CDR3 DNA sequence: TGCAGTGCTAGACTAGCGGGAGCGGCCAAAAACATTCAGTACTTC. Its translation: CSARLAGAAKNIQYF.

This chain joins TRBV12-3 or TRBV12-4 and TRBJ1-5; 7 positions match TRBD1. V lost 4 bases and J lost 6; bases outside the gene matches: 9. The CDR3 loop spans 15 amino acids. CDR3: CASSYSGGGIQPQHF. The CDR3 coding sequence is TGTGCCAGCAGTTACTCAGGGGGGGGTATTCAGCCCCAGCATTTT.

The rearrangement uses TRBV12-3 or TRBV12-4 and TRBJ2-1, with 12 bases matching TRBD2. This CDR3 spans 13 amino acids. Losses at the gene ends were 3 bases for V and 15 bases for J; bases not matched to a gene: 6. CDR3 sequence: CASSLTSGRSRFF. CDR3 bases: TGTGCCAGCAGTTTGACTAGCGGGAGATCAAGGTTCTTC.

This chain uses TRBV7-9 with TRBJ1-3; D gene unclear. CDR3 length: 18 residues. V was cut by 1 base and J by 2 bases, with 18 bases left in between. Germline V gives CDR1 SEHNR, CDR2 FQNEAQ (reference sequence). In nucleotides, the CDR3 is TGTGCCAGCAGCTTAGTTTGGAGCCCGTATTCTGCTGGAAACACCATATATTTT. Its protein product is CASSLVWSPYSAGNTIYF.

The V gene is TRBV5-1, the J gene TRBJ2-5, with 7 nucleotides matching TRBD1. The V gene end was trimmed by 1 base and the J gene end by 5 bases; junction bases not matched to a gene: 5. Germline values: CDR1 SGHRS, CDR2 YFSETQ. This CDR3 spans 14 amino acids. CDR3 amino acids: CASSLRQGVETQYF. The DNA for the CDR3 is TGCGCCAGCAGCTTGAGGCAGGGGGTGGAGACCCAGTACTTC.

The chain employs TRBV12-5 and TRBJ2-1; D is possibly TRBD1 (5 bases). The V gene lost 5 bases and the J gene lost 5 bases, with 10 bases spanning the gap. The CDR3 length is 13 residues. CDR1 LGHNT and CDR2 FRNRAP come from the germline V gene. CDR3 amino acids: CASGPPGHNEQFF. CDR3 nucleotides: TGTGCTAGTGGTCCCCCAGGGCACAATGAGCAGTTCTTC.

The chain combines TRBV29-1 with TRBJ2-1; TRBD2 aligns across 12 bases. The ends lost 6 bases at V and 2 bases at J; junction bases unmatched: 5. The CDR3 has 15 amino acids. Germline V CDR1 and CDR2: SQVTM, ANQGSEA. The CDR3 region is CSVGLAGPTYNEQFF. CDR3 in DNA: TGCAGCGTAGGACTAGCGGGACCTACCTACAATGAGCAGTTCTTC.

The chain is built from TRBV7-6 and TRBJ2-5; 9 bases map to TRBD1. The J segment lost 11 bases and the V segment lost 3 bases, leaving 13 bases of the junction unmatched. The CDR3 has 15 amino acids. Germline CDR1 and CDR2: SGHVS and FNYEAQ. CDR3 region: CASSFGQGRPNEQYF. DNA of the CDR3: TGTGCCAGCAGCTTTGGACAGGGGAGACCTAATGAGCAGTACTTC.

This clonotype was counted many times. A much larger clone lies a single base off, so this may be a read error. The rearrangement uses TRBV29-1 and TRBJ2-5; no clear D. Germline CDR1 and CDR2: SQVTM and ANQGSEA. This CDR3 region has 12 residues. V lost 4 bases and J 3 bases, leaving 9 bases between the germline ends. CDR3 nucleotide sequence: TGCAGCGTTGGTCAGGAGAAAGAGACCCAGTACTTC. Translation gives CSVGQEKETQYF. Complete variable domain (other parts from reference TRBV29-1 and TRBJ2-5): SAVISQKPSRDICQRGTSLTIQCQVDSQVTMMFWYRQQPGQSLTLIATANQGSEATYESGFVIDKFPISRPNLTFSTLTVSNMSPEDSSIYLCSVGQEKETQYFGPGTRLLVL.

Only a few counts were recorded for this clonotype. The V call is TRBV9, the J call TRBJ1-6, with D maybe TRBD1 (6 bases). Germline CDR1 is SGDLS and CDR2 is YYNGEE. Trimming left V 0 bases short and J 8 bases short, with 12 bases between. The CDR3 covers 15 residues. The DNA of the CDR3 is TGTGCCAGCAGCGTAGAAGGGGACAACTATTCACCCCTCCACTTT. Protein product: CASSVEGDNYSPLHF.

This chain joins TRBV5-1 and TRBJ2-3, with 9 positions matching TRBD2. Germline CDR1 reads SGHRS; CDR2 reads YFSETQ. V gave up 0 bases and J gave up 0 bases; unmatched junction bases: 2. The CDR3 contains 16 residues. The CDR3 nucleotides are TGCGCCAGCAGCTTGGGACTAGCGGATAGCACAGATACGCAGTATTTT. This codes for CASSLGLADSTDTQYF.

The sample holds many counts of this clonotype. This CDR3 reads CSARDLRGEFQETQYF. CDR3 nucleotide sequence: TGCAGTGCTAGAGATCTGCGGGGGGAGTTCCAAGAGACCCAGTACTTC. The chain employs TRBV20-1 and TRBJ2-5, with 8 nucleotides matching TRBD2. CDR1 is DFQATT and CDR2 is SNEGSKA in the germline V gene (reference sequence). The CDR3 extends over 16 amino acids. The V segment lost 0 bases and the J segment 1 base; nucleotides outside the gene matches: 7.

Worth noting for this clonotype: Mismatch with germline at one junction end may stem from a read error. This rearrangement joins TRBV5-1 to TRBJ2-7, with D hard to call. Looked up from germline, CDR1 is SGHRS and CDR2 is YFSETQ. The CDR3 sequence is 13 residues long. CDR3 protein: CASSFSQLSERYF. The CDR3 bases are TGCGCCAGCAGCTTTTCCCAATTGAGCGAGCGGTACTTC.

This chain links TRBV28 with TRBJ1-5, with 9 bases matching TRBD1. V shed 6 bases and J 3 bases; nucleotides not matched to a gene: 9. The CDR3 has 16 amino acids. Per the germline V gene, CDR1 is MDHEN and CDR2 is SYDVKM. The CDR3 is CASSRDRAAFNQPQHF. As DNA, the CDR3 is TGTGCCAGCAGCCGGGACAGGGCGGCTTTCAATCAGCCCCAGCATTTT.

This clonotype showed up just once. Mismatch with germline at one junction end may stem from a read error. This chain uses TRBV15 with TRBJ2-3; no clear D gene. This CDR3 is 16 amino acids long. Germline V gene sequence: CDR1 LNHNV, CDR2 YYDKDF (reference sequence). For the CDR3, the DNA is TGTGCCACCAGCTCTCAGGCAGTTCGGCGCACAGATAGGCAGTATTTT. This codes for CATSSQAVRRTDRQYF.

This clonotype has a handful of counts. The J gene is TRBJ2-1, the V gene TRBV7-7; possible D gene TRBD1, 5 bases. CDR1 SSHAT and CDR2 FNYEAQ come from the germline V gene (reference sequence). The germline V and J ends were trimmed by 1 base and 9 bases, with 10 bases remaining between them. The CDR3 is 13 amino acids. CDR3 loop: CASSLERGTEQFF. The CDR3 DNA reads as TGTGCCAGCAGCTTAGAAAGGGGCACTGAGCAGTTCTTC.

The rearrangement joins TRBV5-6 to TRBJ2-1, with TRBD2 identical over 9 bases. The CDR3 extends over 19 amino acids. Germline lookup yields CDR1 SGHDT and CDR2 YYEEEE. V dropped 2 bases and J dropped 0; count of bases not matched to a gene: 12. The CDR3 loop reads CASSLNVLREGSSYNEQFF. CDR3 nucleotide sequence: TGTGCCAGCAGCTTAAACGTGTTGCGGGAGGGGAGCTCCTACAATGAGCAGTTCTTC.